Reported below is one T cell receptor beta chain. Its matching antigen is unknown. Selected pancreatic ductal adenocarcinoma patients had undergone surgery without neoadjuvant therapy. The data originate from a study of T cells in pancreatic ductal adenocarcinoma. Measured with immunoSEQ multiplex PCR; TCRdb has only the in-frame clones, and not every one. The repertoire holds around 15,000 clones, with about 93% as singletons. With V trimmed by 0 bases and J by 3 bases, 9 bases remained unmatched. The CDR3 consists of 18 residues. CDR1 is LGHNA, CDR2 YSLEER, per germline. Study conclusions and caveats: Blood clonality (around 0.072) did not differ significantly from tumor (approximately 0.1).

The TCR comes from a human donor with pancreatic ductal adenocarcinoma. The sequenced sample consisted of PBMCs. V is TRBV4-3 and J is TRBJ1-2; 11 bases match TRBD1. The CDR3: CASSQDHTGTGGYYGYTF. The CDR3 region has the DNA TGCGCCAGCAGCCAAGATCACACCGGGACAGGGGGGTACTATGGCTACACCTTC.